The 26 T cell receptor beta chains presented below share a single source sample, sequenced in a study of shared clonotypes between healthy human individuals. Using immunoSEQ multiplex PCR, the repertoire was profiled, and TCRdb retains in-frame clones only, with some absent. The table shows 1.5 million to 2.5 million clones, with around 96% occurring only once. CD8 cells classed as naive were CD45RO-negative and positively selected for CCR7, excluding terminally differentiated effector memory CD45RA+ cells. Specimen: naive CD8+ T cells sorted from blood. These receptors were collected from a man aged 18 to 29 in good health.

This chain uses TRBV4-1 with TRBJ2-7; tentatively, D is TRBD2 (5 bases). Germline-derived CDR1 and CDR2 are MGHRA and YSYEKL. The CDR3 contains 18 residues. V dropped 0 bases and J dropped 3 bases, with 21 bases sitting between them. This CDR3 reads CASSQETSNGLAFYEQYF. In DNA, the CDR3 is TGCGCCAGCAGCCAAGAGACTTCGAATGGGCTAGCTTTCTACGAGCAGTACTTC.

CDR3 in amino acids: CASSQEGGTSGASSYEQYF. DNA for the CDR3: TGCGCCAGCAGCCAAGAGGGAGGGACTAGCGGGGCTTCCTCCTACGAGCAGTACTTC. J is TRBJ2-7 and V is TRBV4-3, with 13 bases aligning to TRBD2. CDR1 is LGHNA, CDR2 YSLEER, per germline. CDR3 length equals 19 residues. V was clipped by 0 bases and J by 0 bases; unmatched bases: 8.

The rearrangement joins TRBV28 to TRBJ1-1, with 11 nucleotides matching TRBD1. J lost 1 base, V lost 4 bases, and 8 bases had no gene match. The germline V gene encodes CDR1 MDHEN and CDR2 SYDVKM. The CDR3 covers 17 residues. CDR3 in DNA: TGTGCCAGCAGTTCCGTCCGGGACAGGGGGTCGAACACTGAAGCTTTCTTT. Translating gives CASSSVRDRGSNTEAFF.

This chain connects TRBV27 to TRBJ1-1; no definite D call. Trimming cost V 1 base and J 2 bases, with 8 bases left between them. This CDR3 is built from 14 residues. Germline-derived CDR1 and CDR2 are MNHEY and SMNVEV (reference sequence). CDR3 loop: CASSLYWDNTEAFF. The CDR3 DNA reads TGTGCCAGCAGTTTATACTGGGATAACACTGAAGCTTTCTTT.

This chain uses TRBV10-3 with TRBJ2-7, with 10 positions matching TRBD1. Germline CDR1 is ENHRY and CDR2 is SYGVKD. The J segment lost 0 bases and the V segment lost 5 bases, leaving 7 bases of the junction unmatched. The CDR3 contains 16 residues. CDR3 in DNA: TGTGCCATCAGTAAATCGGACAGGGGGAGCTCCTACGAGCAGTACTTC. Protein product: CAISKSDRGSSYEQYF.

V is TRBV27 and J is TRBJ2-7; 8 bases line up with TRBD2. This CDR3 comprises 14 residues. V shed 5 bases and J 6 bases; nucleotides not matched to a gene: 9. Germline CDR1 MNHEY, CDR2 SMNVEV (reference sequence). The CDR3, as DNA: TGTGCCAGCAGTCGGGGGGGGCTAGGTGGCGAGCAGTACTTC. This encodes CASSRGGLGGEQYF.

The V and J genes are TRBV5-1 and TRBJ1-6; a weak D match, TRBD1 (5 bases). The CDR3 contains 18 residues. The germline V and J ends were trimmed by 0 bases and 4 bases, with 17 bases remaining between them. Germline lookup yields CDR1 SGHRS and CDR2 YFSETQ. The CDR3 protein is CASSLDPLRDGYNSPLHF. The CDR3 DNA reads TGCGCCAGCAGCTTGGACCCTTTGAGGGACGGATATAATTCACCCCTCCACTTT.

The genes are TRBV5-4 and TRBJ1-4, with TRBD1 identical over 12 bases. Germline V lookup: CDR1 SGHNT, CDR2 YYREEE (reference sequence). V lost 4 bases to trimming and J lost 7 bases; unmatched junction nucleotides: 5. CDR3 size: 15 residues. CDR3 in amino acids: CASSHGTGGIEKLFF. For the CDR3, the DNA is TGTGCCAGCAGCCACGGGACAGGGGGCATTGAAAAACTGTTTTTT.

This rearrangement joins TRBV28 to TRBJ1-6, with 9 bases identical to TRBD1. The germline gives CDR1 MDHEN, CDR2 SYDVKM. V lost 5 bases, J lost 7 bases, and 6 bases stayed unmatched. CDR3 length equals 15 residues. CDR3 amino acids: CASSARTGANSPLHF. CDR3 coding DNA: TGTGCCAGCAGTGCTCGGACAGGGGCCAATTCACCCCTCCACTTT.

The chain links TRBV9 to TRBJ2-3; the D gene is possibly TRBD1 (5 bases). The CDR3 runs to 18 residues. V was cut by 1 base and J by 2 bases, with 20 bases left in between. Germline V gives CDR1 SGDLS, CDR2 YYNGEE. The CDR3 DNA is TGTGCCAGCAGCGTACCCACCGCCGGACACCCTTTCACAGATACGCAGTATTTT. Its protein product is CASSVPTAGHPFTDTQYF.

As for this clone: The junction departs from the called germline gene at one end, perhaps through a read error. The chain links TRBV7-7 to TRBJ1-5; the D gene is possibly TRBD1 (6 bases). The CDR3 totals 20 residues. Looked up from germline, CDR1 is SSHAT and CDR2 is FNYEAQ (reference sequence). The CDR3 loop reads CASSLGLDRFEIYSNQPQHF. CDR3 in DNA: TGTGCTAGCAGCTTAGGCCTTGACAGGTTCGAAATATATAGCAATCAGCCCCAGCATTTT.

Worth noting for this clone: Different DNA sequences within this sample yield the same CDR3. V and J are TRBV30 and TRBJ1-5, with D possibly TRBD1 on 5 matching bases. Germline V gene lookup returns CDR1 GTSNPN and CDR2 SVGIG (reference sequence). Trimming removed 0 bases at V and 4 bases at J, with 10 bases between. The CDR3 length is 14 residues. CDR3 amino acids: CAWSVGQGNQPQHF. CDR3 DNA: TGTGCCTGGAGTGTAGGGCAGGGAAATCAGCCCCAGCATTTT.

V and J are TRBV7-3 and TRBJ2-7; TRBD1 is a possible D gene (5 bases). The germline gives CDR1 SGHTA, CDR2 FQGTGA. CDR3 length equals 16 residues. With 6 bases removed from V and 2 bases from J, the gap between germline ends came to 20 bases. CDR3 DNA: TGTGCCAGCAGAACACCGACAGATCCCCCTACCTACGAGCAGTACTTC. Amino acid sequence: CASRTPTDPPTYEQYF.

As regards this clone: This specimen includes other DNA sequences encoding the same CDR3. The chain employs TRBV5-6 and TRBJ1-1; D possibly corresponds to TRBD1 (5 bases). Trimming shortened V by 2 bases and J by 2 bases, and 7 bases separated the two germline ends. The CDR3 loop spans 13 amino acids. In germline, CDR1 is SGHDT, CDR2 YYEEEE. CDR3 loop: CASSFGGNTEAFF. The CDR3 DNA is TGTGCCAGCAGCTTCGGGGGAAACACTGAAGCTTTCTTT.

The chain carries TRBV4-1 and TRBJ1-5; D call uncertain. CDR3 length equals 15 residues. The V end was cut by 1 base, the J end by 2 bases, with 9 bases between. From germline, CDR1 is MGHRA and CDR2 YSYEKL. The CDR3 region has the DNA TGCGCCAGCAGCCAAGTCCCGGATGGCAATCAGCCCCAGCATTTT. It codes for CASSQVPDGNQPQHF.

The V and J genes are TRBV27 and TRBJ2-5; 8 bases line up with TRBD2. The length of the CDR3 is 15 residues. Germline CDR1 reads MNHEY; CDR2 reads SMNVEV (reference sequence). V shed 5 bases and J 4 bases; nucleotides not matched to a gene: 9. Written as DNA, the CDR3 is TGTGCCAGCAGTCCCCTGCGGGGGGCCACAGAGACCCAGTACTTC. Translating gives CASSPLRGATETQYF.

The genes are TRBV2 and TRBJ2-1, with 12 bases that match TRBD1. The CDR3 covers 16 residues. Germline V gives CDR1 SNHLY, CDR2 FYNNEI. The junction had 6 bases not matched to a gene; V was cut back by 5 bases and J by 4 bases. This chain's CDR3 is CASSHRDRGPYNEQFF. CDR3 coding DNA: TGTGCCAGCAGTCACAGGGACAGGGGGCCTTACAATGAGCAGTTCTTC.

This clone was detected once. The chain recombines TRBV30 with TRBJ2-7; a possible D gene is TRBD2 (5 bases). V lost 4 bases and J lost 0, with 13 bases in between. Germline assignment: CDR1 GTSNPN and CDR2 SVGIG (reference sequence). This CDR3 comprises 14 residues. CDR3 loop: CAWNTGISSYEQYF. In DNA, the CDR3 is TGTGCCTGGAACACCGGGATAAGCTCCTACGAGCAGTACTTC.

The V gene is TRBV2, the J gene TRBJ1-2, with 7 bases that match TRBD1. J lost 2 bases, V lost 8 bases, and 8 bases had no gene match. Germline V gene sequence: CDR1 SNHLY, CDR2 FYNNEI. The length of the CDR3 is 14 residues. CDR3 in DNA: TGTGCCAGCCTAATCTTACAGGGGAACTATGGCTACACCTTC. Amino acids: CASLILQGNYGYTF.

The chain is built from TRBV18 and TRBJ1-2; weak D call: TRBD1 (6 bases). Germline V lookup: CDR1 KGHSH, CDR2 LQKENI. This CDR3 is built from 13 residues. V was clipped by 3 bases and J by 8 bases, with 13 bases between them. This chain's CDR3 is CASSPYREEGYTF. The DNA of the CDR3 is TGTGCCAGCTCACCCTACAGGGAGGAAGGCTACACCTTC.

The chain combines TRBV5-4 with TRBJ2-7; 11 nucleotides line up with TRBD2. Germline V gives CDR1 SGHNT, CDR2 YYREEE (reference sequence). This CDR3 spans 16 amino acids. V shed 2 bases and J 5 bases; nucleotides not matched to a gene: 9. Written as DNA, the CDR3 is TGTGCCAGCAGCTTCGGAGTAGCGGGGGGGCGTGACGAGCAGTACTTC. Its translation: CASSFGVAGGRDEQYF.

J is TRBJ2-1 and V is TRBV6-5; TRBD2 aligns across 14 bases. This CDR3 is 14 amino acids long. Losses at the gene ends were 5 bases for V and 8 bases for J; bases not matched to a gene: 2. Germline CDR1 MNHEY, CDR2 SVGAGI. This chain's CDR3 is CASSQTSGGDEQFF. The CDR3 coding sequence is TGTGCCAGCAGTCAGACTAGCGGGGGGGATGAGCAGTTCTTC.

Comments on this clone: This specimen includes other DNA sequences encoding the same CDR3. The chain uses TRBV2 and TRBJ2-7; no clear D gene. This CDR3 contains 12 residues. V was pared by 6 bases and J by 1 base, with 7 bases between. Germline V lookup: CDR1 SNHLY, CDR2 FYNNEI. The CDR3 region is CASSAGSYEQYF. CDR3 in DNA: TGTGCCAGCAGCGCCGGATCCTACGAGCAGTACTTC.

The CDR3 region has the DNA TGTGCCAGCCACCAGACAGCCCCGGCCCAAGGAGCTTTCTTT. Translated: CASHQTAPAQGAFF. The chain uses TRBV2 and TRBJ1-1; a weak D match, TRBD1 (5 bases). Germline lookup yields CDR1 SNHLY and CDR2 FYNNEI. V was pared by 8 bases and J by 10 bases, with 23 bases between. The CDR3 has 14 amino acids.

The chain has TRBV5-6 and TRBJ1-1, with TRBD1 as a possible D gene (5 bases). This CDR3 has 12 amino acids. The V end lost 3 bases, the J end lost 7 bases, and 10 bases lay between the germline ends. Germline CDR1 and CDR2: SGHDT and YYEEEE. CDR3: CASSWQGNEAFF. CDR3 bases: TGTGCCAGCAGCTGGCAGGGTAATGAAGCTTTCTTT.

V usage is TRBV9 and J usage is TRBJ1-1, with unresolved D. This CDR3 comprises 16 residues. The V end was cut by 3 bases, the J end by 4 bases, with 19 bases between. Germline CDR1 and CDR2: SGDLS and YYNGEE. Here the CDR3 reads CASSAGDDLLGTEAFF. CDR3 DNA: TGTGCCAGCAGCGCCGGGGATGACCTGCTGGGCACTGAAGCTTTCTTT.